The 12 T cell receptor beta chains listed next were all sequenced from one sample in a study of blood T cell repertoires in COVID-19. Measured with immunoSEQ multiplex PCR; TCRdb has only the in-frame clones, and not every one. The data show over 140,000 clones, with about 82% seen just once and 4.5% to 5% held by the top ten. Specimen: peripheral blood. These receptor sequences come from a woman older than 75 with active or convalescent COVID-19.

In this sample, this clone turned up many times. The V and J genes are TRBV7-9 and TRBJ1-1; tentative D call: TRBD1 (6 bases). This CDR3 is 14 amino acids long. CDR1 SEHNR and CDR2 FQNEAQ come from the germline V gene (reference sequence). Trimming removed 2 bases at V and 1 base at J, with 8 bases between. CDR3 nucleotide sequence: TGTGCCAGCAGCTTATCGGACAGGAACACTGAAGCTTTCTTT. Translated: CASSLSDRNTEAFF.

The genes are TRBV5-6 and TRBJ1-1; 7 bases agree with TRBD1. Looked up from germline, CDR1 is SGHDT and CDR2 is YYEEEE. V shed 4 bases, J shed 10 bases, and the junction held 13 bases outside the gene matches. The CDR3 loop spans 14 amino acids. CDR3 amino acids: CASSTGQESLRAFF. CDR3 nucleotides: TGTGCCAGCAGCACCGGACAGGAGTCCCTCCGAGCTTTCTTT.

This clone was seen more than once but under ten times. The chain links TRBV28 to TRBJ1-1; TRBD1 might be the D (6 bases). The V end lost 5 bases, the J end lost 0 bases, and 13 bases lay between the germline ends. This CDR3 has 15 residues. CDR1 is MDHEN and CDR2 is SYDVKM in the germline V gene. As DNA, the CDR3 is TGTGCCAGCAGTACTCTCGGGGGGCTGAACACTGAAGCTTTCTTT. This encodes CASSTLGGLNTEAFF.

This clone was seen a few times. This chain links TRBV6-1 with TRBJ1-4; D unresolved. Germline V gives CDR1 MNHNS, CDR2 SASEGT. The length of the CDR3 is 17 residues. V was trimmed by 2 bases and J by 0 bases, leaving 13 bases between them. In DNA form, the CDR3 reads TGTGCCAGCAGTGAAAGAGGCAGAATGACAACTAATGAAAAACTGTTTTTT. Its protein product is CASSERGRMTTNEKLFF.

CDR3 loop: CASSEAGFGGAVQAFF. CDR3 DNA sequence: TGTGCCAGCAGTGAAGCTGGCTTCGGGGGGGCTGTACAAGCTTTCTTT. The chain recombines TRBV6-1 with TRBJ1-1; tentatively, D is TRBD1 (6 bases). CDR3 size: 16 residues. V dropped 0 bases and J dropped 9 bases, with 20 bases sitting between them. Germline CDR1 is MNHNS and CDR2 is SASEGT.

V is TRBV19 and J is TRBJ2-3; 7 bases align to TRBD2. V lost 6 bases to trimming and J lost 3 bases; unmatched junction nucleotides: 9. The CDR3 has 15 residues. The germline gives CDR1 LNHDA, CDR2 SQIVND (reference sequence). CDR3 sequence reads: CASSLRGVLTDTQYF. The CDR3 nucleotides are TGTGCCAGTAGCTTACGGGGGGTGTTGACAGATACGCAGTATTTT.

The rearrangement uses TRBV3-1 (or the pseudogene TRBV3-2) and TRBJ2-5; TRBD2 might be the D (6 bases). V lost 5 bases and J lost 5, with 12 bases in between. Germline values: CDR1 LGHDT, CDR2 YNNKEL (reference sequence). The CDR3 sequence is 13 residues long. The CDR3 is CASSGGPRETQYF. The DNA of the CDR3 is TGTGCCAGCAGCGGAGGGCCCCGGGAGACCCAGTACTTC.

V gene TRBV3-1 (or the pseudogene TRBV3-2) combines with J gene TRBJ2-1; possibly TRBD2 for D (6 bases). The CDR3 is 12 amino acids. Per germline, CDR1 LGHDT and CDR2 YNNKEL (reference sequence). V dropped 2 bases and J dropped 11 bases, with 10 bases sitting between them. The CDR3: CASSQTGTQQFF. CDR3 nucleotides: TGTGCCAGCAGCCAAACCGGGACTCAGCAGTTCTTC.

The rearrangement uses TRBV11-2 and TRBJ2-5; 8 bases line up with TRBD2. Germline loops: CDR1 SGHAT, CDR2 FQNNGV. J gave up 4 bases and V 3 bases, and 10 bases lay outside the gene matches. CDR3 length: 16 amino acids. The CDR3 protein is CASSFRLRGGLETQYF. The CDR3 coding sequence is TGTGCCAGCAGCTTCCGCCTACGGGGGGGGCTAGAGACCCAGTACTTC.

The gene calls are TRBV30 and TRBJ2-2, with D perhaps matching TRBD1 (6 bases). The CDR3 covers 13 residues. The V and J ends lost 7 bases and 4 bases respectively, with 13 bases between them. Germline CDR1 GTSNPN, CDR2 SVGIG (reference sequence). The CDR3 nucleotides read TGTGCCTACACAGGGCTTGGCACCGGGGAGCTGTTTTTT. This translates into CAYTGLGTGELFF.

The table lists this clone with a few counts. The chain employs TRBV4-3 and TRBJ2-7; 7 bases align to TRBD1. Germline V CDR1 and CDR2: LGHNA, YSLEER. The CDR3 sequence is 15 residues long. The V and J ends lost 0 bases and 3 bases, in that order; junction bases with no gene match: 5. The CDR3 nucleotides read TGCGCCAGCAGCCAAGATAGGACAGGTCTCTACGAGCAGTACTTC. Protein product: CASSQDRTGLYEQYF.

The chain employs TRBV19 and TRBJ1-1; 7 bases align to TRBD1. V shed 5 bases and J 0 bases; nucleotides not matched to a gene: 6. Germline lookup yields CDR1 LNHDA and CDR2 SQIVND (reference sequence). The CDR3 contains 15 residues. Here the CDR3 DNA reads TGTGCCAGTAGTGGATACAGGGGACTGAACACTGAAGCTTTCTTT. This codes for CASSGYRGLNTEAFF.